This paragraph covers one T cell receptor beta chain sequence. This record comes from a study of T cell changes during pregnancy in multiple sclerosis. Germline CDR1 PRHDT, CDR2 FYEKMQ (reference sequence). The CDR3 loop spans 17 amino acids. Trimming at V came to 5 bases and at J to 5 bases, leaving 14 bases not matched to a gene. Data came from immunoSEQ multiplex PCR; TCRdb stores just in-frame clones and leaves some out. The repertoire holds over 75,000 clones, with about 92% as singletons. The receptor's source is a female donor with multiple sclerosis, enrolled in a pregnancy study. This chain uses TRBV13 with TRBJ2-5, with 10 bases lining up with TRBD2. The specimen comprised peripheral blood, sampled in the first trimester of pregnancy. The CDR3 nucleotides are TGTGCCAGCAGCAGGGGACTAGCGTTCCCCGGGGCGGAGACCCAGTACTTC. Protein sequence: CASSRGLAFPGAETQYF.